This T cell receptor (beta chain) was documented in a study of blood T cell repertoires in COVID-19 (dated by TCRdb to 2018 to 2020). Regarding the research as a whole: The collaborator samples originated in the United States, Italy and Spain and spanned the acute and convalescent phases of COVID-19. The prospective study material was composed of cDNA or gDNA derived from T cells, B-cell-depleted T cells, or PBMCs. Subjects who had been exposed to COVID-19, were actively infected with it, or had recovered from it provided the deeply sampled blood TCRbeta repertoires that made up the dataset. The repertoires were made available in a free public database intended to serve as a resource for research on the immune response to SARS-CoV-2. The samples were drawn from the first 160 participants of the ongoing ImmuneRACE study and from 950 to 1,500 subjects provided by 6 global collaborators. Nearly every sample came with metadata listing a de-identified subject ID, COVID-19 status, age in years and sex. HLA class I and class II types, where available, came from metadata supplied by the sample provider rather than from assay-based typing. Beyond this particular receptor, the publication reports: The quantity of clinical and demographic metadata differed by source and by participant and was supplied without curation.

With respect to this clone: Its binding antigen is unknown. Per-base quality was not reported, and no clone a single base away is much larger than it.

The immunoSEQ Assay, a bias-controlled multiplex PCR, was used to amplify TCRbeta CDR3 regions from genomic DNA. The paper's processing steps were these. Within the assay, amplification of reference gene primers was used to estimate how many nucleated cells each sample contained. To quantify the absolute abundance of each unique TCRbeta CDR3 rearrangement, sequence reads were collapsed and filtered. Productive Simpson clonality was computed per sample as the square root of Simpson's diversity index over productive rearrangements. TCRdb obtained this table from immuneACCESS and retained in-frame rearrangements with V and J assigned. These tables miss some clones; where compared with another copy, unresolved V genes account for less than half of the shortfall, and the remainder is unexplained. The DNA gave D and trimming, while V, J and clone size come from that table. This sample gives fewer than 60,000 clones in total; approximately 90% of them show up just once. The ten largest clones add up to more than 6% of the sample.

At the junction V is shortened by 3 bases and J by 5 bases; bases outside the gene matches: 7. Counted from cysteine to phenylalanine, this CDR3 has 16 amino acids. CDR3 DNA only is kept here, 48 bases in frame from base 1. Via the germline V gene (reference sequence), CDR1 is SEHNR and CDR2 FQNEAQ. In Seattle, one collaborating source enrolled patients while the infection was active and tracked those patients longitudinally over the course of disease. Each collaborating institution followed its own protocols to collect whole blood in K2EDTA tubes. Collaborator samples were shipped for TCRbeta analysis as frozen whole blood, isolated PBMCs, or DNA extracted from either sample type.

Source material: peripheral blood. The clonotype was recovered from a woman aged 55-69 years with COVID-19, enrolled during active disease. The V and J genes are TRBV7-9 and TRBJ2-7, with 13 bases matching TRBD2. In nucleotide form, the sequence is TGTGCCAGCAGCTTCTTGGGACTAGCGGGATTGAACGAGCAGTACTTC. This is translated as CASSFLGLAGLNEQYF. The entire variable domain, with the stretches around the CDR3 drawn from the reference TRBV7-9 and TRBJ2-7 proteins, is DTGVSQNPRHKITKRGQNVTFRCDPISEHNRLYWYRQTLGQGPEFLTYFQNEAQLEKSRLLSDRFSAERPKGSFSTLEIQRTEQGDSAMYLCASSFLGLAGLNEQYFGPGTRLTVT.